This T cell receptor beta chain was sequenced during a study of T cells in localized non-small cell lung cancer. General study results and limits: Turning up in adjacent lung were a median around 60 of the top 100 tumor clones. Measurement of T cell clonality placed uninvolved adjacent lung highest, above the level in tumor. As only one tumor region underwent sequencing, heterogeneity remains possible.

On this clone: The antigen is not known.

Generated by immunoSEQ multiplex PCR, the TCRdb table keeps only in-frame clones and is missing some. The data contain about 35,000 clones, roughly 90% of them singletons. The CDR3 extends over 14 amino acids. CDR1 and CDR2 from the germline V gene are LNHDA and SQIVND (reference sequence). Between the trimmed V and J ends, which lost 7 bases and 7 bases, there was a span of 19 bases. The source was peripheral blood mononuclear cells, collected before any cancer treatment. The rearrangement links TRBV19 to TRBJ1-2; tentatively, D is TRBD1 (6 bases). The TCR comes from a female donor older than 55 with stage II lung adenocarcinoma. The CDR3 DNA follows: TGTGCCAGTAATGATGACAGGTTTACCCTTGGCTACACCTTC. Amino acids: CASNDDRFTLGYTF.